This T cell receptor beta chain emerged from a study of beta chain features in type 1 diabetes. This clone was recorded a few times. What it recognizes is unknown. In germline, CDR1 is SGHNT, CDR2 YYREEE (reference sequence). The V and J ends lost 3 bases and 7 bases respectively, with 14 bases between them. There are 14 residues in the CDR3. Sequencing targeted expressed TCRB transcripts, as all isolated RNA had been reverse transcribed. TCRdb keeps only in-frame clones here, not all; method: immunoSEQ multiplex PCR. This sample carries more than 550,000 clones, over 13% of them seen once, and the ten largest clones take 0.03% to 0.04%. Study findings and constraints: Among all four CD4+ subsets, Type 1 diabetes patients had TCRB CDR3s that were moderately but significantly shorter.

The clonotype was recovered from a man younger than 35 with type 1 diabetes. The chain links TRBV5-4 to TRBJ2-1; D remains unclear. Sequencing input: naive CD4+ T cells from blood. As DNA, the CDR3 is TGTGCCAGCAGCTCCCGATTGCGGATGAATGAGCAGTTCTTC. Amino acids: CASSSRLRMNEQFF.